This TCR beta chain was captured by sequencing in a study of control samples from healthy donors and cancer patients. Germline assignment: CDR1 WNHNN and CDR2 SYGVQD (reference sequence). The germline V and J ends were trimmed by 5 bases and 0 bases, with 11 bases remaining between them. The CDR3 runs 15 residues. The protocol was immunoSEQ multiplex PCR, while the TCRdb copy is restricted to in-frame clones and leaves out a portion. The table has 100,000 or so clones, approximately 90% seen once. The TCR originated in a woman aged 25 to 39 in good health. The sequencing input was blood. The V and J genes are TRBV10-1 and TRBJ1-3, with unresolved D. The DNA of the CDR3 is TGCGCCAGCAGTTACGGTCCTCGCTCTGGAAACACCATATATTTT. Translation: CASSYGPRSGNTIYF.